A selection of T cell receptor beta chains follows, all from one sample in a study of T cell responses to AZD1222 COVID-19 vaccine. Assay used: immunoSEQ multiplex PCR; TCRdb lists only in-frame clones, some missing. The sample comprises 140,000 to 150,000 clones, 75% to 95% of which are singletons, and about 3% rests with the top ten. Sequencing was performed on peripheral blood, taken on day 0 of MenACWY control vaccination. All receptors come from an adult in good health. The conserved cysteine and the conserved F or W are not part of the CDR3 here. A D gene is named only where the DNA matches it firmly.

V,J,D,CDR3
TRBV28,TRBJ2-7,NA,ASGPPRPSYEQY
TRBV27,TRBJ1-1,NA,ASREGKNTEAF
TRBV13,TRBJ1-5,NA,ASSPGRVGSNQPQH
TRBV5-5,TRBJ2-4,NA,ASTLPENIQY
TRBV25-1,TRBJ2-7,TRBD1,ASSEPVRGRALTYEQY
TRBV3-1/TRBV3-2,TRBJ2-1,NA,VSSQDHGNEQF
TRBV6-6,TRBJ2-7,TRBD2,ASSRTGTSGAYEQY
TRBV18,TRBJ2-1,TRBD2,ASSPRTSGRGSYNEQF
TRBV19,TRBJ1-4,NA,ASSIAGVREKLF
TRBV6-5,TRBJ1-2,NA,ASSTGQFGYT
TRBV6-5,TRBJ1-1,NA,ASRSGNTEAF
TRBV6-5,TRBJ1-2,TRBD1,ASSYYEGAKGYT
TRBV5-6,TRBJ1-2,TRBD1,ASSLGPPGQGYGYT
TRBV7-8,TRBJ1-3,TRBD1,ASSRTGDSGNTIY
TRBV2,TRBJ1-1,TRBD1,ASSKGTGSTEAF
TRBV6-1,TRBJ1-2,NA,ASSEGGRTYYGYT
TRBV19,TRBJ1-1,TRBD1,ASRPNRGLNTEAF
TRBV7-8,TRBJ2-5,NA,ASSPRPQETQY
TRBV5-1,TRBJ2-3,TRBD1,ASSLTGASTDTQY
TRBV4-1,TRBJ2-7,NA,ASSPGDMLLSSYEQY
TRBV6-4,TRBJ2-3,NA,ASSDSNSATDTQY
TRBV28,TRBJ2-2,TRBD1,ASSSGQMNTGELF
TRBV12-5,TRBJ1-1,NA,ASGSTGFTEAF
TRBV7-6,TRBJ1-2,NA,ASSPLRGAGARFGYT
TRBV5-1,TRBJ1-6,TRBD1,ASNNPSRGSPLH
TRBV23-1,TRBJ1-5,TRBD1,ASSRGDRGLSQPQH